This T cell receptor (beta chain) emerged from a study of Graves' ophthalmopathy and Graves' hyperthyroidism. Study outcomes and limitations: Prediction of ophthalmopathy progression reached about 65% sensitivity and approximately 75% specificity. Also, most clonotypes expanded in the thyroid above 0.001 frequency appeared in blood.

The trim removed 2 bases at V and 0 bases at J, leaving 7 bases unmatched. There are 16 residues in the CDR3. Looked up from germline, CDR1 is DFQATT and CDR2 is SNEGSKA (reference sequence). Amplification targeted the TCR beta CDR3 regions, with RNA transcripts as the source material. The first-round RT-PCR employed HTBI primers together with the Qiagen OneStep RT-PCR kit. A multiplex PCR was then performed as the second round. Using its own MiXCR run on the multiplex PCR reads, TCRdb lists one record per CDR3 protein. The sample contains 580,000 or so distinct CDR3 sequences, just under 40% of which appear only once. Worth noting for this clonotype: Its antigen remains unknown.

This chain links TRBV20-1 with TRBJ1-5; 7 nucleotides line up with TRBD1. The sample comprised peripheral blood or thyroid tissue (not recorded which). The sequence came from an adult man with Graves' hyperthyroidism. This chain's CDR3 is CSARLLGQNSNQPQHF. In DNA form, the CDR3 reads TGCAGTGCTAGACTTCTGGGACAGAATAGCAATCAGCCCCAGCATTTT.